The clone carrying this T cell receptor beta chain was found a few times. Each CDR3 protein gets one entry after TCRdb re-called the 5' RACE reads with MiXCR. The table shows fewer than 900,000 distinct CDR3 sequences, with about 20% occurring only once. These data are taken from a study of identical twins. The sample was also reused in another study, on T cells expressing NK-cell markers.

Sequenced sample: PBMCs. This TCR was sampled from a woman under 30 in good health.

CDR3 amino acids: CSASREWDITDTQYF. CDR3 bases: TGCAGTGCTAGTCGGGAGTGGGATATCACAGATACGCAGTATTTT. The gene calls are TRBV20-1 and TRBJ2-3, with D perhaps TRBD2 (6 bases). This CDR3 has 15 residues. Looked up from germline, CDR1 is DFQATT and CDR2 is SNEGSKA (reference sequence). Trimming pared 3 bases from V and 2 bases from J, leaving 15 bases between.